Listed below are T cell receptor beta chains from one sample, sequenced in a study of blood T cell repertoires in COVID-19. Assay: immunoSEQ multiplex PCR; the TCRdb copy retains only in-frame clones and omits some. The table has about 200,000 clones, around 80% seen once. Sequenced material: peripheral blood. All receptors derive from a human donor with acute or convalescent COVID-19. The donor label of this sample is uncertain. Each CDR3 is given with its conserved first and last residue. D genes are given only for firm matches. The listing skips clone size in some rows; elsewhere it reads once, few, many or a size class.

J | D | V | size | DNA | CDR3
TRBJ1-3 | TRBD1 | TRBV27 | NA | TGTGCCAGCAGTCAGGGACCGGGACAGCTTGGAAACACCATATATTTT | CASSQGPGQLGNTIYF
TRBJ1-2 | NA | TRBV5-5 | NA | TGTGCCAGCAGCCCGCGCCCGTCAGGGGTCGCCTACACCTTC | CASSPRPSGVAYTF
TRBJ1-2 | NA | TRBV6-2/TRBV6-3 | NA | TGTGCCAGCAGTTACTCGCCCCGCGCCGCAATTGGCTACACCTTC | CASSYSPRAAIGYTF
TRBJ1-3 | NA | TRBV30 | NA | TGTGCCTGGATTCGGGTCGGAAACACCATATATTTT | CAWIRVGNTIYF
TRBJ2-7 | NA | TRBV27 | NA | TGTGCCAGCAGTTTAGACGGGGGAAGCTACGAGCAGTACTTC | CASSLDGGSYEQYF
TRBJ2-2 | NA | TRBV5-4 | many | TGTGCCAGCAGCGGCAGCGGGCAGTACACCGGGGAGCTGTTTTTT | CASSGSGQYTGELFF
TRBJ2-2 | TRBD1 | TRBV7-3 | few | TGTGCCAGCAGCCCAGGCGGGACAGGGAACACCGGGGAGCTGTTTTTT | CASSPGGTGNTGELFF
TRBJ1-3 | NA | TRBV18 | NA | TGTGCCAGCTCACCACTCATGTTTAGGGGGAGCTCTGGAAACACCATATATTTT | CASSPLMFRGSSGNTIYF
TRBJ2-7 | NA | TRBV3-1/TRBV3-2 | NA | TGTGCCAGCAGCCCCAAGGAGGGTACTTGGGATCCCTACGAGCAGTACTTC | CASSPKEGTWDPYEQYF
TRBJ1-2 | NA | TRBV6-4 | NA | TGTGCCAGCAGTGACTCGTTCGGTTATGGCTACACCTTC | CASSDSFGYGYTF
TRBJ2-1 | NA | TRBV10-3 | NA | TGTGCCATCAGTGAGGCGGATTACAATGAGCAGTTCTTC | CAISEADYNEQFF
TRBJ2-2 | NA | TRBV2 | NA | TGTGCCAGCAGTGGGGGCCCCGGGGAGCTGTTTTTT | CASSGGPGELFF
TRBJ2-3 | TRBD2 | TRBV18 | NA | TGTGCCAGCTCACCAGTCGGGACTAGCGATAGCACAGATACGCAGTATTTT | CASSPVGTSDSTDTQYF
TRBJ1-1 | NA | TRBV7-9 | NA | TGTGCCAGCAGCTTAGACGCGGTCCCTTACACTGAAGCTTTCTTT | CASSLDAVPYTEAFF
TRBJ2-4 | TRBD1 | TRBV19 | NA | TGTGCCAGTAGTATAGGGGGACAGGGGGTCCAAAACATTCAGTACTTC | CASSIGGQGVQNIQYF
TRBJ1-2 | NA | TRBV6-6 | NA | TGTGCCAGCAGGGTGGACATTAGCTATCATGGCTACACCTTC | CASRVDISYHGYTF
TRBJ2-3 | NA | TRBV19 | NA | TGTGCCAGTAGGAGAGTCGGGGTGGCAGATACGCAGTATTTT | CASRRVGVADTQYF
TRBJ2-2 | TRBD2 | TRBV6-1 | NA | TGTGCCAGCAGTGAAGCCTTACTAGCGGGAGAGCCCGGGGAGCTGTTTTTT | CASSEALLAGEPGELFF
TRBJ1-2 | TRBD1 | TRBV6-6 | NA | TGTGCCAGCAGGTCCGGGACAGAGAAATGGGGCTATGGCTACACCTTC | CASRSGTEKWGYGYTF
TRBJ1-2 | NA | TRBV18 | NA | TGTGCCAGCTCACCAGAGCAGGGCAACTATCGTGGCTACACCTTC | CASSPEQGNYRGYTF
TRBJ2-2 | TRBD2 | TRBV30 | NA | TGTGCCTGGAGTTTGGGACTAGCTGGCGGGGAGCTGTTTTTT | CAWSLGLAGGELFF
TRBJ2-2 | TRBD1 | TRBV24-1 | NA | TGTGCCACCAGTGATACCGGGACAGGGGGCGGTGCCGGGGAGCTGTTTTTT | CATSDTGTGGGAGELFF
TRBJ1-2 | TRBD1 | TRBV11-2 | NA | TGTGCCAGCAGCTCCTCTTCCGGGACAGGTCTCGGCTACACCTTC | CASSSSSGTGLGYTF
TRBJ2-3 | NA | TRBV18 | NA | TGTGCCAGCTCACCAACTCTAGCTGCAGATACGCAGTATTTT | CASSPTLAADTQYF